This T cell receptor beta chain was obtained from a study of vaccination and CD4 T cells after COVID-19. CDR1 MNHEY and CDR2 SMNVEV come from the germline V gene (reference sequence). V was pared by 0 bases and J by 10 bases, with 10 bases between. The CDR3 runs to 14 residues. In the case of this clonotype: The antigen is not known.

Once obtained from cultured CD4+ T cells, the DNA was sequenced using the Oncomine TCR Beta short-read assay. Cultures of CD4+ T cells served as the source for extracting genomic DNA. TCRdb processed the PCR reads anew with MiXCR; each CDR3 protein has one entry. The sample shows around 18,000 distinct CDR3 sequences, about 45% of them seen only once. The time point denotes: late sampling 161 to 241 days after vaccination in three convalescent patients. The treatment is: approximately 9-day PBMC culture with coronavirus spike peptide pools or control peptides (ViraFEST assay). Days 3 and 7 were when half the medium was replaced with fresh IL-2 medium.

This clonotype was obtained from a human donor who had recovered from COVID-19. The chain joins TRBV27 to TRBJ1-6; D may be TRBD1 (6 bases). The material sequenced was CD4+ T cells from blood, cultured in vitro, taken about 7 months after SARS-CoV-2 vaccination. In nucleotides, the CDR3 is TGTGCCAGCAGTTTATCCGGGGGCGGGTCACCCCTCCACTTT. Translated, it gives CASSLSGGGSPLHF.